The entry below describes one TCR beta chain. TCRdb's copy holds only in-frame clones and misses some; the assay was immunoSEQ multiplex PCR. The table has about 380,000 clones, 81% seen once. V was shortened by 5 bases and J by 1 base, with 12 bases between the two germline ends. Germline V lookup: CDR1 GTSNPN, CDR2 SVGIG (reference sequence). The length of the CDR3 is 13 residues. This sample was taken from a study of blood T cell repertoires in COVID-19. In the study overall: In each case, the material was cDNA or gDNA derived from T cells, B-cell-depleted T cells, or PBMCs.

This TCR came from a human donor with acute or convalescent COVID-19. The donor label of this sample is uncertain. The rearrangement uses TRBV30 and TRBJ2-7; D possibly corresponds to TRBD1 (5 bases). Sequenced material: peripheral blood. CDR3 sequence (DNA): TGTGCCTGGGGTAGGGGCTTGTCCTACGAGCAGTACTTC. Amino acids: CAWGRGLSYEQYF.